The 24 T cell receptor beta chains reported below all come from one sample, sequenced in a study of CD8 T cells in ankylosing spondylitis. The study, taken as a whole, reports: Ankylosing spondylitis blood seemed to carry a telltale TCR beta motif made of under 10 highly homologous variants.

MiXCR, applied by TCRdb to the 5' RACE reads, yields one record per CDR3 protein. The data show about 750,000 distinct CDR3 sequences, 15% to 20% seen once. Their antigens are not known. Material: blood, either unsorted or a sorted T cell fraction (not recorded which). The receptors were gathered from a male donor with ankylosing spondylitis.

Only one count was recorded for this clonotype. V gene TRBV27 combines with J gene TRBJ2-7; D is unclear. V was pared by 6 bases and J by 2 bases, with 11 bases between. Germline V gives CDR1 MNHEY, CDR2 SMNVEV (reference sequence). CDR3 length: 13 residues. The DNA of the CDR3 is TGTGCCAGCAGCCCGACTGTAGCCTACGAGCAGTACTTC. Translation: CASSPTVAYEQYF.

The chain links TRBV6-5 to TRBJ2-7; 10 bases align to TRBD1. CDR3 length: 15 residues. The germline CDR1 and CDR2 sequences are MNHEY and SVGAGI. Trimming cost V 2 bases and J 3 bases; bases outside gene matches: 4. CDR3 nucleotide sequence: TGTGCCAGCAGTTACACCGGGACAGGGGACTACGAGCAGTACTTC. Translated: CASSYTGTGDYEQYF.

V is TRBV27 and J is TRBJ2-2, with D hard to call. Germline V lookup: CDR1 MNHEY, CDR2 SMNVEV (reference sequence). The length of the CDR3 is 16 residues. V dropped 6 bases and J dropped 0 bases, with 14 bases sitting between them. The CDR3 loop reads CASSSLERANTGELFF. CDR3 nucleotide sequence: TGTGCCAGCAGCTCCCTGGAGAGAGCGAACACCGGGGAGCTGTTTTTT.

This clonotype was picked up a small number of times. V usage is TRBV5-5 and J usage is TRBJ1-3; D is unclear. The germline V gene encodes CDR1 SGHKS and CDR2 YYEKEE (reference sequence). The CDR3 is 15 amino acids. The V and J ends lost 4 bases and 2 bases respectively, with 13 bases between them. The CDR3 DNA reads TGTGCCAGCAGCGGACCGGGAGCGACTGGAAACACCATATATTTT. The encoded protein is CASSGPGATGNTIYF.

This clonotype turned up a few times. V usage is TRBV12-3 or TRBV12-4 and J usage is TRBJ2-1; D possibly uses TRBD1 or TRBD2 (6 bases each). This CDR3 is 15 amino acids long. The V and J ends lost 3 bases and 8 bases respectively, with 17 bases between them. Written as DNA, the CDR3 is TGTGCCAGCAGTTTTAGGGGGACTCCCGGGGATGAGCAGTTCTTC. Translated, it gives CASSFRGTPGDEQFF.

This clonotype was counted a few times. The rearrangement links TRBV11-1 to TRBJ2-1; D remains ambiguous. CDR1 is SGHAT and CDR2 is FQDESV in the germline V gene (reference sequence). This CDR3 is built from 18 residues. V lost 1 base to trimming and J lost 8 bases, with 24 bases between them. In DNA, the CDR3 is TGTGCCAGCAGCTTAGAGATTCGTCGCAGCCTCGGGCTCGATGAGCAGTTCTTC. Translation gives CASSLEIRRSLGLDEQFF.

This sequence joins TRBV6-1 and TRBJ2-3, with TRBD2 matching 8 bases. With V trimmed by 6 bases and J by 4 bases, 9 bases remained unmatched. Germline V CDR1 and CDR2: MNHNS, SASEGT. The CDR3 is made up of 15 amino acids. The CDR3 sequence: CASRPAGVGADTQYF. In nucleotides, the CDR3 is TGTGCCAGCAGGCCAGCGGGGGTGGGCGCAGATACGCAGTATTTT.

The chain employs TRBV5-8 and TRBJ2-5, with 8 positions matching TRBD2. The CDR3 is made up of 14 amino acids. Germline V lookup: CDR1 SGHTS, CDR2 YDEGEE. The J segment lost 3 bases and the V segment lost 2 bases, leaving 3 bases of the junction unmatched. The CDR3 loop is CASSFVAGKETQYF. For the CDR3, the DNA is TGTGCCAGCAGCTTTGTAGCGGGGAAAGAGACCCAGTACTTC.

Only a few counts were recorded for this clonotype. This chain uses TRBV25-1 with TRBJ2-4; 8 bases agree with TRBD1. Germline V gene data show CDR1 as MGHDK and CDR2 as SYGVNS. The CDR3 is made up of 12 amino acids. The V and J ends lost 4 bases and 16 bases, in that order; junction bases with no gene match: 9. The DNA of the CDR3 is TGTGCCAGCAGTGCACGGACAGGGTGGTTTTACTTC. The encoded protein is CASSARTGWFYF.

The chain combines TRBV3-1 with TRBJ2-2; D is uncertain. CDR3 size: 14 residues. Germline V gene lookup returns CDR1 LGHDT and CDR2 YNNKEL (reference sequence). Trimming removed 0 bases from V and 5 bases from J, with 7 bases in between. CDR3: CASSQDLVTGELFF. The DNA of the CDR3 is TGTGCCAGCAGCCAAGATCTAGTGACCGGGGAGCTGTTTTTT.

This clonotype was detected only a few times. V and J are TRBV7-9 and TRBJ2-5, with 8 bases that match TRBD2. Losses at the gene ends were 4 bases for V and 0 bases for J; bases not matched to a gene: 7. This CDR3 has 16 amino acids. Germline loops: CDR1 SEHNR, CDR2 FQNEAQ (reference sequence). The CDR3, as DNA: TGTGCCAGCAGCTATGTGATAGCGGGGAACCAAGAGACCCAGTACTTC. This gives the protein CASSYVIAGNQETQYF.

The rearrangement links TRBV7-2 to TRBJ1-2, with 7 bases that match TRBD1. Unmatched junction bases numbered 13, after V lost 11 bases and J lost 7 bases. Per the germline V gene, CDR1 is SGHTA and CDR2 is FQGNSA. The CDR3 extends over 13 amino acids. CDR3 in amino acids: CARGATGIGGYTF. The CDR3 DNA is TGTGCCCGGGGGGCGACAGGGATCGGTGGCTACACCTTC. Looking up the rest from reference TRBV7-2 and TRBJ1-2 gives the full variable domain: GAGVSQSPSNKVTEKGKDVELRCDPISGHTALYWYRQSLGQGLEFLIYFQGNSAPDKSGLPSDRFSAERTGGSVSTLTIQRTQQEDSAVYLCARGATGIGGYTFGSGTRLTVV.

The table lists this clonotype with many counts. V and J are TRBV20-1 and TRBJ2-1, with a possible D match to TRBD2 (5 bases). The V gene's germline CDR1 is DFQATT and CDR2 SNEGSKA (reference sequence). With 6 bases removed from V and 0 bases from J, the gap between germline ends came to 12 bases. The CDR3 is 14 amino acids. CDR3 sequence (DNA): TGCAGTGCGAGGGTGGTGAGCTCCTACAATGAGCAGTTCTTC. This sequence encodes CSARVVSSYNEQFF.

The V and J genes are TRBV10-3 and TRBJ2-3; 9 bases map to TRBD1. This CDR3 comprises 15 residues. V dropped 7 bases and J dropped 4; count of bases not matched to a gene: 9. CDR1 and CDR2 from the germline V gene are ENHRY and SYGVKD. This chain's CDR3 is CAINGQGRSSDTQYF. CDR3 DNA sequence: TGTGCCATCAATGGACAGGGGCGGTCATCAGATACGCAGTATTTT.

The chain joins TRBV27 to TRBJ2-7, with D perhaps TRBD2 (6 bases). This CDR3 spans 13 amino acids. The V end was cut by 9 bases, the J end by 4 bases, with 16 bases between. Germline-derived CDR1 and CDR2 are MNHEY and SMNVEV (reference sequence). Here the CDR3 DNA reads TGTGCCAGTAGGAGGGTATACGGGTACGAGCAGTACTTC. This translates into CASRRVYGYEQYF.

J is TRBJ1-4 and V is TRBV29-1; D uncertain. Germline CDR1 is SQVTM and CDR2 is ANQGSEA. This CDR3 has 12 amino acids. V dropped 7 bases and J dropped 4 bases, with 10 bases sitting between them. The chain's CDR3 is CSARKDNEKLFF. The CDR3 bases are TGCAGCGCAAGGAAGGATAATGAAAAACTGTTTTTT. The full variable domain, completed using reference TRBV29-1 and TRBJ1-4, is SAVISQKPSRDICQRGTSLTIQCQVDSQVTMMFWYRQQPGQSLTLIATANQGSEATYESGFVIDKFPISRPNLTFSTLTVSNMSPEDSSIYLCSARKDNEKLFFGSGTQLSVL.

Only a few counts were recorded for this clonotype. The chain employs TRBV20-1 and TRBJ1-1; no clear D. Germline V lookup: CDR1 DFQATT, CDR2 SNEGSKA (reference sequence). The germline V and J ends were trimmed by 3 bases and 0 bases, with 17 bases remaining between them. The length of the CDR3 is 16 residues. The CDR3 bases are TGCAGTGCTAGCCCACGGGGTAGGAGAATGAACACTGAAGCTTTCTTT. Translating gives CSASPRGRRMNTEAFF.

The chain joins TRBV5-6 to TRBJ2-1, with 9 bases identical to TRBD2. The CDR3 is made up of 16 amino acids. CDR1 SGHDT and CDR2 YYEEEE come from the germline V gene. The J segment lost 2 bases and the V segment lost 4 bases, leaving 7 bases of the junction unmatched. In DNA form, the CDR3 reads TGTGCCAGCAGCCGAGGGACTAGCCGAACCTACAATGAGCAGTTCTTC. Translating it yields CASSRGTSRTYNEQFF.

A few counts support this clonotype. The genes are TRBV12-3 or TRBV12-4 and TRBJ2-1, with 10 bases identical to TRBD2. After removal of 6 bases from V and 7 bases from J, the junction contained 9 bases not matched to a gene. The CDR3 length is 15 residues. The CDR3 here is CASRTIAGGRNEQFF. CDR3 nucleotide sequence: TGTGCCAGCAGGACTATAGCGGGAGGCCGTAATGAGCAGTTCTTC.

This clonotype has only a few counts. The rearrangement joins TRBV7-2 to TRBJ1-2, with unresolved D. CDR3 size: 13 residues. V was trimmed by 5 bases and J by 8 bases, leaving 15 bases between them. The germline gives CDR1 SGHTA, CDR2 FQGNSA. The CDR3 DNA follows: TGTGCCAGCAGCGAGACTGGTCCGTTAGGCTACACCTTC. This sequence encodes CASSETGPLGYTF.

The CDR3 is CASSYSTGEWNEQFF. The CDR3 nucleotides read TGTGCCAGCAGTTACTCGACTGGGGAGTGGAATGAGCAGTTCTTC. The chain joins TRBV6-5 to TRBJ2-1; weak D call: TRBD2 (5 bases). This CDR3 contains 15 residues. Germline values: CDR1 MNHEY, CDR2 SVGAGI. Trimming cost V 0 bases and J 7 bases, with 13 bases left between them.

This chain uses TRBV18 with TRBJ2-1; the D is unclear. The CDR3 contains 13 residues. Germline CDR1 KGHSH, CDR2 LQKENI. V lost 6 bases and J lost 9, with 15 bases in between. CDR3 protein: CASSLDSLAEQFF. The CDR3 DNA is TGTGCCAGCTCGCTTGACTCCTTGGCTGAGCAGTTCTTC.

This rearrangement joins TRBV18 to TRBJ2-6; D is unresolved. The V gene lost 2 bases and the J gene lost 0 bases, with 14 bases spanning the gap. Per the germline V gene, CDR1 is KGHSH and CDR2 is LQKENI. CDR3 length: 18 amino acids. CDR3 sequence reads: CASSPFSPMDSGANVLTF. The CDR3 bases are TGTGCCAGCTCACCATTTTCACCAATGGACTCTGGGGCCAACGTCCTGACTTTC.

This clonotype came up a few times. The CDR3 loop reads CASSVGTGNTEAFF. In nucleotides, the CDR3 is TGTGCCAGTAGTGTCGGGACAGGGAACACTGAAGCTTTCTTT. The chain has TRBV19 and TRBJ1-1; TRBD1 agrees at 8 bases. Germline V gene sequence: CDR1 LNHDA, CDR2 SQIVND (reference sequence). CDR3 length equals 14 residues. The junction had 3 bases not matched to a gene; V was cut back by 5 bases and J by 1 base.